Detailed here is one T cell receptor (beta chain). This sample was taken from a study of T cell responses to AZD1222 COVID-19 vaccine. The protocol was immunoSEQ multiplex PCR, while the TCRdb copy is restricted to in-frame clones and leaves out a portion. The sample has some 140,000 clones; roughly 90% are singletons. This material consisted of peripheral blood, taken on day 0 of AZD1222 vaccination. This sequence originates from an adult in good health.

The CDR3 loop reads CASSTEQGPYEQYF. DNA for the CDR3: TGTGCCAGCAGCACCGAGCAGGGACCATACGAGCAGTACTTC. This sequence joins TRBV6-2 or TRBV6-3 and TRBJ2-7, with D perhaps assigned TRBD1 or TRBD2 (5 bases each). V lost 6 bases and J 4 bases, leaving 16 bases between the germline ends. The CDR3 length is 14 residues. Germline CDR1 MNHEY, CDR2 SVGEGT.